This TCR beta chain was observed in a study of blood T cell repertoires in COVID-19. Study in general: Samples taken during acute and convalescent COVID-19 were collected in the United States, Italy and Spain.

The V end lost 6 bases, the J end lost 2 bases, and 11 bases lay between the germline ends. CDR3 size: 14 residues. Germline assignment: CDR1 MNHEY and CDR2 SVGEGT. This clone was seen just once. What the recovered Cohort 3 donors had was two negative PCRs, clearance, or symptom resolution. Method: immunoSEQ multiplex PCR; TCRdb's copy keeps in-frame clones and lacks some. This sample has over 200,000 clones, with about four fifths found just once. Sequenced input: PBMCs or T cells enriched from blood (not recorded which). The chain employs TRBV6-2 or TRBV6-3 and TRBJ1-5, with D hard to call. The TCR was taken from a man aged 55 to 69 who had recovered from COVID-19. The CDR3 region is CASSRESGNQPQHF. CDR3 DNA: TGTGCCAGCAGCCGGGAGTCGGGCAATCAGCCCCAGCATTTT.